This entry describes one T cell receptor beta chain. Its antigen is unknown. The V gene's germline CDR1 is SGHRS and CDR2 YFSETQ. The V gene end was trimmed by 1 base and the J gene end by 2 bases; junction bases not matched to a gene: 4. CDR3 length equals 15 residues. The sample originates from a study of breast tumors, draining lymph nodes, adjacent tissues. Breast cancer patients provided tissue from their axillary draining lymph nodes. Study-level findings and limits: Tumor repertoires ranked between lymph nodes and nontumor tissue in diversity, with V and J gene preferences. Data only fit, rather than demonstrated, lymph node origin of most tumor T cells.

TCRdb re-called the multiplex PCR reads with MiXCR, one entry per CDR3 protein. The profile shows fewer than 140,000 distinct CDR3 sequences, roughly 29% of them singletons. The rearrangement links TRBV5-1 to TRBJ2-7; 9 bases match TRBD2. Material: axillary lymph node tissue. This clonotype was obtained from a female donor with breast cancer. Some clones in this sample may be carry-over from other donors' samples. In DNA form, the CDR3 reads TGCGCCAGCAGCTTGTCTAGCGGGGACACCTACGAGCAGTACTTC. Protein sequence: CASSLSSGDTYEQYF.